The T cell receptor beta chain described here comes from a study of blood T cell repertoires in COVID-19. Study context: Nucleic acid was either cDNA or gDNA, and it came from T cells, B-cell-depleted T cells, or PBMCs.

Method: immunoSEQ multiplex PCR; TCRdb's copy keeps in-frame clones and lacks some. The repertoire holds about 170,000 clones, with 70% to 85% as singletons. This clone came up once. The germline gives CDR1 SGHAT, CDR2 FQNNGV. V was cut by 2 bases and J by 0 bases, with 14 bases left in between. This CDR3 has 18 residues. The rearrangement uses TRBV11-2 and TRBJ2-6; TRBD2 is a possible D gene (5 bases). Sequencing was carried out using peripheral blood. This clonotype originated in an elderly man with COVID-19, enrolled during active disease. The CDR3 DNA reads as TGTGCCAGCAGCTTACGCGGGCTGTTAAACTCTGGGGCCAACGTCCTGACTTTC. It translates to CASSLRGLLNSGANVLTF.